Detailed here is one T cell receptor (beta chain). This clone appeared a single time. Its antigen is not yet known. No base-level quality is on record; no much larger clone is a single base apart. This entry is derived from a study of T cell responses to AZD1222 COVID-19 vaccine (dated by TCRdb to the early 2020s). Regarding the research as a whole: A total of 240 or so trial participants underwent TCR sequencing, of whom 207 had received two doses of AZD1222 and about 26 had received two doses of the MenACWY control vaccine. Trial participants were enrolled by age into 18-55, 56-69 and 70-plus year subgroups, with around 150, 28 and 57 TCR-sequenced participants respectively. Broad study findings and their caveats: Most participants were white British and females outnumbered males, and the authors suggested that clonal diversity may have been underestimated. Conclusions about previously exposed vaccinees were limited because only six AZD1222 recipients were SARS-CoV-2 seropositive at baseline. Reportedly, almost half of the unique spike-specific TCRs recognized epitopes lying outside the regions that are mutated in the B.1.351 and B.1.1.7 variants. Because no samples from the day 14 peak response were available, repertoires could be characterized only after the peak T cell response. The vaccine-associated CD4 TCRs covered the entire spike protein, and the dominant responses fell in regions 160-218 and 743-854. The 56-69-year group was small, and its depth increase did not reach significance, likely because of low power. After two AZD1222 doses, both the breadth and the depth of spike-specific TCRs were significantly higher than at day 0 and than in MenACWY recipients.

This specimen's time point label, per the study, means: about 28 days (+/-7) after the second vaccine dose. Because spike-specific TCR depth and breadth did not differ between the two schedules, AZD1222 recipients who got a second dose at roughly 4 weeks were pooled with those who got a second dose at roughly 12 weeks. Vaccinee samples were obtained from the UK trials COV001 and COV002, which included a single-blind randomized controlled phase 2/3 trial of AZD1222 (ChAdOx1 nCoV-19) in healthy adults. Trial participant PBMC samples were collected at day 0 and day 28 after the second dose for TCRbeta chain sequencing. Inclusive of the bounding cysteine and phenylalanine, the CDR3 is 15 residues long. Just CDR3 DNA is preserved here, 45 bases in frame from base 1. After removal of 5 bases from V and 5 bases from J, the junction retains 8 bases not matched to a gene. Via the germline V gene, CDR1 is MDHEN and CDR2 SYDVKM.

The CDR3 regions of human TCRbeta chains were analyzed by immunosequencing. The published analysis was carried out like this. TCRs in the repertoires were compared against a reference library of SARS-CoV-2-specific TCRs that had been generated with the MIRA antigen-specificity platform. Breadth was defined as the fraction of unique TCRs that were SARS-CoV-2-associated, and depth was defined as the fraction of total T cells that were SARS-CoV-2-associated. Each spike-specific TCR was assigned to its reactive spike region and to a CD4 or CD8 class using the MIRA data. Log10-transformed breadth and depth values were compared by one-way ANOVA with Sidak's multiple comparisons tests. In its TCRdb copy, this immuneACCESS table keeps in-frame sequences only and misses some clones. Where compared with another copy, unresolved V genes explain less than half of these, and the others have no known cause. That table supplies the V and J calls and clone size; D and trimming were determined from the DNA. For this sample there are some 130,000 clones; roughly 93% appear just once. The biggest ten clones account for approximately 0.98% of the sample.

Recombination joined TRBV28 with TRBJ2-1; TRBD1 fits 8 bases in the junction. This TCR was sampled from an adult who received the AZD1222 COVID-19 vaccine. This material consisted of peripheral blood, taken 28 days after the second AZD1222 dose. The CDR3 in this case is CASSGWTGQHNEQFF. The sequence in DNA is TGTGCCAGCAGTGGCTGGACAGGGCAACACAATGAGCAGTTCTTC.